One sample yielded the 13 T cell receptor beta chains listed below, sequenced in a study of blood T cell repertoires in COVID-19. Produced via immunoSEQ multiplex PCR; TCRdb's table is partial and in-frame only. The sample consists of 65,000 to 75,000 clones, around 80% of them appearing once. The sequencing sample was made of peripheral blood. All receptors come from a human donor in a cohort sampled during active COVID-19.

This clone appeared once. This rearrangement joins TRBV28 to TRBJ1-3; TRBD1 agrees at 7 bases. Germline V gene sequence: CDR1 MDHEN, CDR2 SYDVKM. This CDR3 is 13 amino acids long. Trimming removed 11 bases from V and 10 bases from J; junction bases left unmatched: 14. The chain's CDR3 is CAARQGGTWTIYF. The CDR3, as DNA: TGTGCCGCGCGACAGGGAGGTACCTGGACCATATATTTT. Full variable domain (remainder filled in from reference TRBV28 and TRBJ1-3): DVKVTQSSRYLVKRTGEKVFLECVQDMDHENMFWYRQDPGLGLRLIYFSYDVKMKEKGDIPEGYSVSREKKERFSLILESASTNQTSMYLCAARQGGTWTIYFGEGSWLTVV.

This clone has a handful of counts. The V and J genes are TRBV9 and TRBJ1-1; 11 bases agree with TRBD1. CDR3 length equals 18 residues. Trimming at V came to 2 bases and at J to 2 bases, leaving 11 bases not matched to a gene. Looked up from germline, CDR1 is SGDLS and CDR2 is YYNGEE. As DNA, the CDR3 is TGTGCCAGCAGCGTTTCCGGGACAGGGGGGTTTTCCAACACTGAAGCTTTCTTT. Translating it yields CASSVSGTGGFSNTEAFF.

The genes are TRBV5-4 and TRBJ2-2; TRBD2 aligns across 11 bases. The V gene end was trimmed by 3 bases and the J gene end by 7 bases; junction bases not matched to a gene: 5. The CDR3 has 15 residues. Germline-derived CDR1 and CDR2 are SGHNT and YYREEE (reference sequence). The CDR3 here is CASSSRLAGIGELFF. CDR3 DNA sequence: TGTGCCAGCAGCTCCCGACTAGCGGGAATCGGGGAGCTGTTTTTT.

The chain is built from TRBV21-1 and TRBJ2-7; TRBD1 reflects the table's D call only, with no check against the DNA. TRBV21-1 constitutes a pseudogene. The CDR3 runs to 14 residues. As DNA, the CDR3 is TGTGCCAGCAAATCCCCCGGCAGGATCAACGAGCAGTACGTC. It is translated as CASKSPGRINEQYV.

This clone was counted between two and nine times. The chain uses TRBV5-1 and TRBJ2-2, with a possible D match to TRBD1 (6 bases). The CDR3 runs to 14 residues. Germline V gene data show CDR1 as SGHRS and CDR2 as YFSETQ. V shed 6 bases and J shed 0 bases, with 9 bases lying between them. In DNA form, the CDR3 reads TGCGCCAGCAATGGGGGCGCGAACACCGGGGAGCTGTTTTTT. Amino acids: CASNGGANTGELFF. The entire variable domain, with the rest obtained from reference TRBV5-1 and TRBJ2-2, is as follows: KAGVTQTPRYLIKTRGQQVTLSCSPISGHRSVSWYQQTPGQGLQFLFEYFSETQRNKGNFPGRFSGRQFSNSRSEMNVSTLELGDSALYLCASNGGANTGELFFGEGSRLTVL.

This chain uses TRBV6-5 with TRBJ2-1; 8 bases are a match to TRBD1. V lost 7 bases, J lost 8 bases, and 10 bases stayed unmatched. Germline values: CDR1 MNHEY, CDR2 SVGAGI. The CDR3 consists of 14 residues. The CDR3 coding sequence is TGTGCCAGCACCCGGACAGGGAGTCGCGATGAGCAGTTCTTC. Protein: CASTRTGSRDEQFF.

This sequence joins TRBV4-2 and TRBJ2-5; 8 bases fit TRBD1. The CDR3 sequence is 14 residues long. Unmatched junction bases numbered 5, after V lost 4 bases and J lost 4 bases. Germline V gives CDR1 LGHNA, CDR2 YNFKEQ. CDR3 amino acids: CASSRGQGAETQYF. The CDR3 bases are TGTGCCAGCAGCCGCGGACAGGGAGCAGAGACCCAGTACTTC.

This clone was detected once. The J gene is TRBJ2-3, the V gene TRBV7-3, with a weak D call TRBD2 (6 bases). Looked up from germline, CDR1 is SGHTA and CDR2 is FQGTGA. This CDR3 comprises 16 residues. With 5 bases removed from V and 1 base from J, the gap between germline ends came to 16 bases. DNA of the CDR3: TGTGCCAGCAGCGCATACGGGCGCGGGGGCACAGATACGCAGTATTTT. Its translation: CASSAYGRGGTDTQYF.

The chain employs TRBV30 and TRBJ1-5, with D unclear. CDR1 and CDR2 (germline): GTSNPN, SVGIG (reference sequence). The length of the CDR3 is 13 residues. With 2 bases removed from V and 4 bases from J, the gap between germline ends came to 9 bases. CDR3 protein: CAWSLESNQPQHF. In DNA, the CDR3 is TGTGCCTGGAGTCTGGAGTCTAATCAGCCCCAGCATTTT.

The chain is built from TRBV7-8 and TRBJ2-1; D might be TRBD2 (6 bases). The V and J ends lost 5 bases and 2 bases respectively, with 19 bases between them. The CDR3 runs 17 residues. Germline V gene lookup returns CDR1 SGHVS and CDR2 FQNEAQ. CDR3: CASSRLSGTVTYNEQFF. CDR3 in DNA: TGTGCCAGCAGCAGACTCTCCGGGACTGTTACCTACAATGAGCAGTTCTTC. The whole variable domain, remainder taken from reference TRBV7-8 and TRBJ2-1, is GAGVSQSPRYKVAKRGQDVALRCDPISGHVSLFWYQQALGQGPEFLTYFQNEAQLDKSGLPSDRFFAERPEGSVSTLKIQRTQQEDSAVYLCASSRLSGTVTYNEQFFGPGTRLTVL.

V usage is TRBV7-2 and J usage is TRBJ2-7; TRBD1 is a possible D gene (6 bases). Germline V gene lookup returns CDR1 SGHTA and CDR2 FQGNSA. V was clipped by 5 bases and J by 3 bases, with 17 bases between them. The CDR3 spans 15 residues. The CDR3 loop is CASSQNGGFLYEQYF. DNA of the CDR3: TGTGCCAGCAGCCAAAATGGGGGCTTTCTCTACGAGCAGTACTTC. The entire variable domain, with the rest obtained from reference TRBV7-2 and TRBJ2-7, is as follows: GAGVSQSPSNKVTEKGKDVELRCDPISGHTALYWYRQSLGQGLEFLIYFQGNSAPDKSGLPSDRFSAERTGGSVSTLTIQRTQQEDSAVYLCASSQNGGFLYEQYFGPGTRLTVT.

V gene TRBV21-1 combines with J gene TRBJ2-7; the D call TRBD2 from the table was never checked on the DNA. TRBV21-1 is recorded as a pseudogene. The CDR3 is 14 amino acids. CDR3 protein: CASSKDLGVYEQYF. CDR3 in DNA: TGTGCCAGCAGCAAAGACCTAGGCGTCTACGAGCAGTACTTC.

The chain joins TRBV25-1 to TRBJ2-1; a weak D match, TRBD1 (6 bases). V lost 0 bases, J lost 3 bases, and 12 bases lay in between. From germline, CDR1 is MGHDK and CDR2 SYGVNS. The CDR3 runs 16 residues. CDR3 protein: CASSEYKGGSYNEQFF. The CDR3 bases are TGTGCCAGCAGTGAATATAAAGGGGGTAGCTACAATGAGCAGTTCTTC.